This T cell receptor (beta chain) is drawn from a study of blood T cell repertoires in COVID-19. Study-wide background: Specimens from acute and convalescent COVID-19 originated in the United States, Italy and Spain.

Sequencing used immunoSEQ multiplex PCR; TCRdb keeps in-frame clones, though not all of them. In the table there are 90,000 to 120,000 clones, roughly 92% of which are singletons. The germline CDR1 and CDR2 sequences are LNHDA and SQIVND (reference sequence). CDR3 length: 15 amino acids. Trimming stripped 4 bases from V and 4 bases from J, with 16 bases between. The source is a man aged 70 or older with acute or convalescent COVID-19. Sequenced: peripheral blood. The rearrangement joins TRBV19 to TRBJ1-2, with no clear D. DNA for the CDR3: TGTGCCAGTAGTAGAGATCGGGTGGGGAGCTATGGCTACACCTTC. The encoded protein is CASSRDRVGSYGYTF.